The entry below describes one T cell receptor (beta chain). TCRdb's table, derived via immunoSEQ multiplex PCR, lists solely in-frame clones and lacks some. Here the sample spans approximately 200,000 clones, about nine tenths being singletons. These data come from a study of blood T cell repertoires in COVID-19. Germline V lookup: CDR1 SGHRS, CDR2 YFSETQ. The V end lost 3 bases, the J end lost 9 bases, and 13 bases lay between the germline ends. The CDR3 sequence is 13 residues long. The source is a man aged 30 to 45 who had recovered from COVID-19. Sequencing input: PBMCs or T cells enriched from blood (not recorded which). The chain combines TRBV5-1 with TRBJ2-1, with D possibly TRBD2 on 6 matching bases. The DNA of the CDR3 is TGCGCCAGCAGCTCAATTCTGGAGGGTGAGCAGTTCTTC. It encodes CASSSILEGEQFF.